This T cell receptor beta chain was sequenced for a study of T-cell reconstitution after alpha-beta-depleted transplantation in children. The V and J ends lost 0 bases and 0 bases respectively, with 16 bases between them. The CDR3 covers 18 residues. Germline V gives CDR1 SGHRS, CDR2 YFSETQ. The TCRbeta library incorporated unique molecular identifiers. From the PCR reads, TCRdb called clonotypes with MiXCR, one entry per CDR3 protein. The sample comprises around 300,000 distinct CDR3 sequences, about a quarter of which are singletons, and approximately 10% rests with the top ten. The sample in question was PBMCs, mostly from graft donor cells, obtained 180 days after TCRalphabeta/CD19-depleted stem cell transplant. J is TRBJ1-5 and V is TRBV5-1, with D perhaps matching TRBD1 (6 bases). This receptor was identified in a male patient aged 10 to 17 who had a stem cell transplant for acute lymphoblastic leukemia, so the T cells may come from the graft donor. The CDR3 DNA reads as TGCGCCAGCAGCTTGGGGCCCCAGGGGTTTTATAGCAATCAGCCCCAGCATTTT. Translation: CASSLGPQGFYSNQPQHF.